This T cell receptor (beta chain) came from a study of identifying expanded T cells in peripheral blood. Trimming removed 4 bases from V and 0 bases from J; junction bases left unmatched: 8. Germline values: CDR1 LGHNA, CDR2 YNFKEQ. This CDR3 has 17 amino acids. Whole-study findings and limits: Technical replicates showed roughly 1.2 changed clones; two weeks roughly 16; four weeks 19.

Concerning this clone itself: Its antigen is unidentified.

Produced via immunoSEQ multiplex PCR; TCRdb's table is partial and in-frame only. The sample contains 50,000 to 75,000 clones, roughly four fifths of which appear only once. The source of this sequence is a person between 18 and 70 years old in good health. This chain uses TRBV4-2 with TRBJ2-2; 7 bases agree with TRBD1. The material sequenced was blood. CDR3: CASSPPTGASNTGELFF. As DNA, the CDR3 is TGTGCCAGCAGCCCTCCCACAGGGGCCTCGAACACCGGGGAGCTGTTTTTT.